The following is a TCR beta chain sequence with its context. What it binds is unknown. This PCR relied on a set of 60 Vbeta primers and 13 Jbeta primers. TCRdb keeps only in-frame clones here, not all; method: immunoSEQ multiplex PCR. The table includes roughly 140,000 clones, about 80% detected once. The record originates from a study of cytomegalovirus exposure and HLA in healthy donors. Findings and limits, study-wide: Sequence variants that were highly shared formed a cluster that was likely a sequencing artifact.

V was clipped by 4 bases and J by 6 bases, with 13 bases between them. Germline V lookup: CDR1 MNHEY, CDR2 SMNVEV (reference sequence). The CDR3 spans 15 residues. What was sequenced was PBMCs. The rearrangement uses TRBV27 and TRBJ1-6; tentative D call: TRBD1 (5 bases). This clonotype was sampled from a man aged 40-55 years in good health and CMV-seronegative. CDR3 in DNA: TGTGCCAGCAGTTACGGGGGAGGCTCTAATTCACCCCTCCACTTT. Translating gives CASSYGGGSNSPLHF.